A selection of T cell receptor beta chains follows, all from one sample in a study of shared clonotypes between healthy human individuals. Profiled with immunoSEQ multiplex PCR; TCRdb holds only in-frame clones, not every one. The sample has some 2,100,000 clones; approximately 94% are singletons. Sequencing was done on a sample of naive CD8+ T cells from PBMCs. These receptors were obtained from a man between 18 and 29 years old in good health. Some clones in this sample may be carry-over from other donors' samples. The CDR3 runs from the conserved cysteine through the conserved F or W. The D gene is left open where the match is weak. Expanded clones are given a class, and other clones once, few, many or no size at all.

D gene: TRBD2; clone size: NA; J gene: TRBJ2-1; V gene: TRBV28; CDR3 DNA: TGTGCCAGCGGCGGGAGAAGGGCCTACAATGAGCAGTTCTTC; CDR3 protein: CASGGRRAYNEQFF
D gene: TRBD2; clone size: NA; J gene: TRBJ2-3; V gene: TRBV6-1; CDR3 DNA: TGTGCCATCGCGACTAGCGGGAGATATGCAGATACGCAGTATTTT; CDR3 protein: CAIATSGRYADTQYF
D gene: NA; clone size: once; J gene: TRBJ2-7; V gene: TRBV7-2; CDR3 DNA: TGTGCCAGCAGCTTCTCACAGGGCTACGAGCAGTACTTC; CDR3 protein: CASSFSQGYEQYF
D gene: TRBD2; clone size: NA; J gene: TRBJ2-7; V gene: TRBV30; CDR3 DNA: TGTGCCTGGAGTGTACTAGCGGGAGGGACCTATAACTACGAGCAGTACTTC; CDR3 protein: CAWSVLAGGTYNYEQYF
D gene: TRBD1; clone size: NA; J gene: TRBJ2-7; V gene: TRBV4-2; CDR3 DNA: TGTGCCAGCAGCTCGCTCTTTGATGGGACAGGGACCTACGAGCAGTACTTC; CDR3 protein: CASSSLFDGTGTYEQYF
D gene: NA; clone size: NA; J gene: TRBJ1-4; V gene: TRBV28; CDR3 DNA: TGTGCCAGCAGTTTACTACGCCGGGGGGAAAAACTGTTTTTT; CDR3 protein: CASSLLRRGEKLFF
D gene: TRBD1; clone size: NA; J gene: TRBJ1-1; V gene: TRBV27; CDR3 DNA: TGTGCCAGCAGACAACAGGGGGCCCTCTGGCTCATGAACACTGAAGCTTTCTTT; CDR3 protein: CASRQQGALWLMNTEAFF
D gene: NA; clone size: NA; J gene: TRBJ2-3; V gene: TRBV28; CDR3 DNA: TGTGCCAGCAGCCACCGGGACTTGCGCACAGATACGCAGTATTTT; CDR3 protein: CASSHRDLRTDTQYF
D gene: NA; clone size: NA; J gene: TRBJ2-7; V gene: TRBV27; CDR3 DNA: TGTGCCAGCAGTTTGGGCTACTCCTACGAGCAGTACTTC; CDR3 protein: CASSLGYSYEQYF
D gene: NA; clone size: NA; J gene: TRBJ2-1; V gene: TRBV4-1; CDR3 DNA: TGCGCCAGCAGGTCAACAGAGGATTCCTACAATGAGCAGTTCTTC; CDR3 protein: CASRSTEDSYNEQFF
D gene: NA; clone size: NA; J gene: TRBJ2-1; V gene: TRBV27; CDR3 DNA: TGTGCCAGCAGTAACCTATGGGACAGCCCGGGGGGAAATGAGCAGTTCTTC; CDR3 protein: CASSNLWDSPGGNEQFF
D gene: TRBD2; clone size: NA; J gene: TRBJ2-1; V gene: TRBV7-9; CDR3 DNA: TGTGCCAGCAGCCCAATAGTAGCGGGGGCGAGGAATGAGCAGTTCTTC; CDR3 protein: CASSPIVAGARNEQFF
D gene: NA; clone size: NA; J gene: TRBJ2-1; V gene: TRBV7-9; CDR3 DNA: TGTGCCAGCAGCCAGCGGGCGGAAAAGCAGTTCTTC; CDR3 protein: CASSQRAEKQFF
D gene: TRBD2; clone size: NA; J gene: TRBJ2-5; V gene: TRBV18; CDR3 DNA: TGTGCCAGCTCACCAGCGGGAGAAGAGACCCAGTACTTC; CDR3 protein: CASSPAGEETQYF
D gene: NA; clone size: NA; J gene: TRBJ1-2; V gene: TRBV5-5; CDR3 DNA: TGTGCCAGCAGCCCTAGGGGGTTCAACTATGGCTACACCTTC; CDR3 protein: CASSPRGFNYGYTF
D gene: TRBD2; clone size: NA; J gene: TRBJ2-3; V gene: TRBV19; CDR3 DNA: TGTGCCAGTAGTGCGGGACTAGCTCACCCAGATACGCAGTATTTT; CDR3 protein: CASSAGLAHPDTQYF
D gene: TRBD1; clone size: once; J gene: TRBJ1-5; V gene: TRBV27; CDR3 DNA: TGTGCCAGCAGTAATCGACAGGGAGATCAGCCCCAGCATTTT; CDR3 protein: CASSNRQGDQPQHF
D gene: NA; clone size: once; J gene: TRBJ2-3; V gene: TRBV11-2; CDR3 DNA: TGTGCCAGCAGCTCCGTTAGGACAGATACGCAGTATTTT; CDR3 protein: CASSSVRTDTQYF
D gene: NA; clone size: once; J gene: TRBJ2-7; V gene: TRBV7-6; CDR3 DNA: TGTGCCAGCAGCTTAGGGGAGTCCCGCTACGAGCAGTACTTC; CDR3 protein: CASSLGESRYEQYF
D gene: NA; clone size: NA; J gene: TRBJ2-1; V gene: TRBV29-1; CDR3 DNA: TGCAGCGTCCATACGGGGACGTACAATGAGCAGTTCTTC; CDR3 protein: CSVHTGTYNEQFF
D gene: NA; clone size: NA; J gene: TRBJ1-1; V gene: TRBV5-1; CDR3 DNA: TGCGCCAGCAGCCCGTGGATGAACACTGAAGCTTTCTTT; CDR3 protein: CASSPWMNTEAFF
D gene: TRBD1; clone size: NA; J gene: TRBJ1-1; V gene: TRBV5-6; CDR3 DNA: TGTGCCAGCAGCTTGGCAGGGGGACTCACTGAAGCTTTCTTT; CDR3 protein: CASSLAGGLTEAFF
D gene: NA; clone size: NA; J gene: TRBJ2-3; V gene: TRBV9; CDR3 DNA: TGTGCCAGCAGCGCCCGGGAGCGGTCCAGCACAGATACGCAGTATTTT; CDR3 protein: CASSARERSSTDTQYF
D gene: NA; clone size: NA; J gene: TRBJ1-3; V gene: TRBV10-3; CDR3 DNA: TGTGCCATCAGGGGCGGAAACACCATATATTTT; CDR3 protein: CAIRGGNTIYF
D gene: TRBD2; clone size: NA; J gene: TRBJ2-7; V gene: TRBV6-4; CDR3 DNA: TGTGCCAGCAGTGGCCGGACTAGCGGGTTCTACGAGCAGTACTTC; CDR3 protein: CASSGRTSGFYEQYF
D gene: TRBD2; clone size: NA; J gene: TRBJ2-1; V gene: TRBV29-1; CDR3 DNA: TGCAGCGTTGAAGGGGCGCGGGAGGTGTACAATGAGCAGTTCTTC; CDR3 protein: CSVEGAREVYNEQFF
D gene: NA; clone size: NA; J gene: TRBJ2-5; V gene: TRBV5-1; CDR3 DNA: TGCGCCATCAATGAGAGGGAGACCCAGTACTTC; CDR3 protein: CAINERETQYF
D gene: NA; clone size: NA; J gene: TRBJ1-1; V gene: TRBV14; CDR3 DNA: TGTGCCAGCAGTCCTGGGTTCACTGAAGCTTTCTTT; CDR3 protein: CASSPGFTEAFF
D gene: NA; clone size: NA; J gene: TRBJ1-5; V gene: TRBV30; CDR3 DNA: TGTGCCTGGAGTGTACAAGGGACGGGGGGGATATATAGCAATCAGCCCCAGCATTTT; CDR3 protein: CAWSVQGTGGIYSNQPQHF
D gene: TRBD1; clone size: NA; J gene: TRBJ2-1; V gene: TRBV6-1; CDR3 DNA: TGTGCCAGCGTGACAGGGTCGTACAATGAGCAGTTCTTC; CDR3 protein: CASVTGSYNEQFF
D gene: TRBD2; clone size: NA; J gene: TRBJ2-7; V gene: TRBV10-3; CDR3 DNA: TGTGCCATCATCGCGTGGACTAGCGGGAGGTACGAGCAGTACTTC; CDR3 protein: CAIIAWTSGRYEQYF
D gene: NA; clone size: NA; J gene: TRBJ1-4; V gene: TRBV4-1; CDR3 DNA: TGCGCCAGCAGCCCCCTTTTCCGGGGGACGGGGGAAAAACTGTTTTTT; CDR3 protein: CASSPLFRGTGEKLFF
D gene: NA; clone size: NA; J gene: TRBJ1-1; V gene: TRBV5-4; CDR3 DNA: TGTGCCAGCAGCTTGACATTCGGAGATGGAAAAGCTTTCTTT; CDR3 protein: CASSLTFGDGKAFF
D gene: TRBD1; clone size: once; J gene: TRBJ2-3; V gene: TRBV5-1; CDR3 DNA: TGCGCCAGCAGCTTGGCCAAGGACAGGGTTAGCACAGATACGCAGTATTTT; CDR3 protein: CASSLAKDRVSTDTQYF
D gene: NA; clone size: NA; J gene: TRBJ2-5; V gene: TRBV27; CDR3 DNA: TGTGCCAGCAGCCAAGGGATAACAAACATGGAGACCCAGTACTTC; CDR3 protein: CASSQGITNMETQYF
D gene: NA; clone size: NA; J gene: TRBJ1-1; V gene: TRBV7-9; CDR3 DNA: TGTGCCAGCAGCTTTATCGACCGGAACACTGAAGCTTTCTTT; CDR3 protein: CASSFIDRNTEAFF
D gene: NA; clone size: NA; J gene: TRBJ1-1; V gene: TRBV11-2; CDR3 DNA: TGTGCCAGCAGCGTAGCAAGTGAAGCTTTCTTT; CDR3 protein: CASSVASEAFF
D gene: TRBD1; clone size: NA; J gene: TRBJ2-3; V gene: TRBV4-1; CDR3 DNA: TGCGCCAGCAGCCAAGATGAGTGGGACAGGATTATCACAAATACGCAGTATTTT; CDR3 protein: CASSQDEWDRIITNTQYF
D gene: TRBD1; clone size: NA; J gene: TRBJ1-1; V gene: TRBV6-4; CDR3 DNA: TGTGCCAGCAGACCCCCAGGGAGGGGGCGAGATACTGAAGCTTTCTTT; CDR3 protein: CASRPPGRGRDTEAFF
D gene: TRBD1; clone size: NA; J gene: TRBJ1-2; V gene: TRBV27; CDR3 DNA: TGTGCCAGCAGGGCCAGGGGGCATGAGGGCTACACCTTC; CDR3 protein: CASRARGHEGYTF
D gene: TRBD1; clone size: NA; J gene: TRBJ1-2; V gene: TRBV30; CDR3 DNA: TGTGCCTGGAGTGTAAAGGGTTACAGGGGGCAAGACTACACCTTC; CDR3 protein: CAWSVKGYRGQDYTF
D gene: NA; clone size: NA; J gene: TRBJ2-4; V gene: TRBV7-2; CDR3 DNA: TGTGCCAGCAGCTTAGCGGGAGCCCACAAAAACATTCAGTACTTC; CDR3 protein: CASSLAGAHKNIQYF
D gene: TRBD2; clone size: NA; J gene: TRBJ2-1; V gene: TRBV19; CDR3 DNA: TGTGCCAGTAGCTCTGGGGGGGGCTCCTACAATGAGCAGTTCTTC; CDR3 protein: CASSSGGGSYNEQFF
D gene: NA; clone size: NA; J gene: TRBJ2-1; V gene: TRBV5-1; CDR3 DNA: TGCGCCAGCAGCTTGGAACGCGGGGAGCGGAGCCAGTCCTACAATGAGCAGTTCTTC; CDR3 protein: CASSLERGERSQSYNEQFF
D gene: NA; clone size: NA; J gene: TRBJ1-1; V gene: TRBV28; CDR3 DNA: TGTGCCAGCACTCCCGCCCGGGGGGCGACCACTGAAGCTTTCTTT; CDR3 protein: CASTPARGATTEAFF
D gene: TRBD1; clone size: NA; J gene: TRBJ1-2; V gene: TRBV19; CDR3 DNA: TGTGCCAGTAGTTTGGACAGGGGGAACTATGGCTACACCTTC; CDR3 protein: CASSLDRGNYGYTF